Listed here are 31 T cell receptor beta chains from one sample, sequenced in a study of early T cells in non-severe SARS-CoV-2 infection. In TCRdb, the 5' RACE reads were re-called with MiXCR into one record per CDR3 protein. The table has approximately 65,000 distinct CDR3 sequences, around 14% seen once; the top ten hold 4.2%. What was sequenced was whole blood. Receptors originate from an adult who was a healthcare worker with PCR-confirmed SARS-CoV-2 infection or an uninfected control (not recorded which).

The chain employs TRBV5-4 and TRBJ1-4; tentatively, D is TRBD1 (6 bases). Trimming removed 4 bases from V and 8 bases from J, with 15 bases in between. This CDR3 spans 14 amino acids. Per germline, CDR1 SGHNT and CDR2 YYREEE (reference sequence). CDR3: CASSQQGGDEKLFF. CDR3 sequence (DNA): TGTGCCAGCAGCCAACAAGGGGGAGACGAAAAACTGTTTTTT. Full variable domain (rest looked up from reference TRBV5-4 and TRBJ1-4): ETGVTQSPTHLIKTRGQQVTLRCSSQSGHNTVSWYQQALGQGPQFIFQYYREEENGRGNFPPRFSGLQFPNYSSELNVNALELDDSALYLCASSQQGGDEKLFFGSGTQLSVL.

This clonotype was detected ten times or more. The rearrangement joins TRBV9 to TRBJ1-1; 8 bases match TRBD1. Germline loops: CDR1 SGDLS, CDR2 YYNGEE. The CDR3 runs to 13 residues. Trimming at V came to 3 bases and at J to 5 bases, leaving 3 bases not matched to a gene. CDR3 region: CASSAQGGTEAFF. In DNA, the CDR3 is TGTGCCAGCAGCGCACAGGGGGGGACTGAAGCTTTCTTT.

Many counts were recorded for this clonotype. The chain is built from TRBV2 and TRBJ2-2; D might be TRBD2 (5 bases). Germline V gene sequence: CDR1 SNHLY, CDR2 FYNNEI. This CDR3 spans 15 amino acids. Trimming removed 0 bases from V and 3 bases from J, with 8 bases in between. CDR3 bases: TGTGCCAGCAGTGAAGCGCGGACTTACACCGGGGAGCTGTTTTTT. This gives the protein CASSEARTYTGELFF.

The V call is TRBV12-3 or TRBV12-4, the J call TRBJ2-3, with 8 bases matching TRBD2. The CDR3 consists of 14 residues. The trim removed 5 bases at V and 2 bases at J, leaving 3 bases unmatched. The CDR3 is CASSTGLDTDTQYF. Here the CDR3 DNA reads TGTGCCAGCAGTACGGGACTAGACACAGATACGCAGTATTTT.

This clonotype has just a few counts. CDR3 amino acids: CASSRDRENSPLHF. The CDR3 coding sequence is TGTGCCAGCAGCCGGGACCGGGAGAATTCACCCCTCCACTTT. The V call is TRBV5-4, the J call TRBJ1-6; D may be TRBD1 (5 bases). The ends were cut back, 4 bases at V and 7 bases at J, with 12 bases in the middle. In germline, CDR1 is SGHNT, CDR2 YYREEE (reference sequence). The CDR3 spans 14 residues.

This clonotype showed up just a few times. DNA for the CDR3: TGTGCCAGCAGTCCCCTAATAGTTGGAGCCGGCTACAATGAGCAGTTCTTC. It specifies CASSPLIVGAGYNEQFF. The chain joins TRBV12-3 or TRBV12-4 to TRBJ2-1; D is undetermined. CDR3 size: 17 residues. V was shortened by 5 bases and J by 3 bases, with 20 bases between the two germline ends.

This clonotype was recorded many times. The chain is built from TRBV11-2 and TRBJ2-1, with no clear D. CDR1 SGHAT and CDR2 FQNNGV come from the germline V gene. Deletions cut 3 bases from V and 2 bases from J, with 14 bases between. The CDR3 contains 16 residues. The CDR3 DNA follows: TGTGCCAGCAGCTTGGAAGCGAGGAACCCCTACAATGAGCAGTTCTTC. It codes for CASSLEARNPYNEQFF.

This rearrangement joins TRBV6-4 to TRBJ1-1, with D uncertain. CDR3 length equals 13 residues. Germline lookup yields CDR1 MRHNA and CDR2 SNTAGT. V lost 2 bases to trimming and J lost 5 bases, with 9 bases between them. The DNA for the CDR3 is TGTGCCAGCAGTGACAGTGGAGGGACTGAAGCTTTCTTT. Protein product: CASSDSGGTEAFF.

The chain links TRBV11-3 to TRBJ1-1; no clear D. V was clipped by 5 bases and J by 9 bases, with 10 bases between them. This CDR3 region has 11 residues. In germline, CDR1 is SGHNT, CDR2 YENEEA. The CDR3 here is CASSDGKQAFF. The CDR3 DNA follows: TGTGCCAGCAGCGATGGCAAGCAAGCTTTCTTT.

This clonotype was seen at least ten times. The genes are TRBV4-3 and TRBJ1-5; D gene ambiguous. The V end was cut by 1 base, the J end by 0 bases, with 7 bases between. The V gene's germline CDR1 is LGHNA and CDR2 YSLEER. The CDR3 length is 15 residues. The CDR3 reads CASSQARFSNQPQHF. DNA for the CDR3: TGCGCCAGCAGCCAAGCCAGATTTAGCAATCAGCCCCAGCATTTT.

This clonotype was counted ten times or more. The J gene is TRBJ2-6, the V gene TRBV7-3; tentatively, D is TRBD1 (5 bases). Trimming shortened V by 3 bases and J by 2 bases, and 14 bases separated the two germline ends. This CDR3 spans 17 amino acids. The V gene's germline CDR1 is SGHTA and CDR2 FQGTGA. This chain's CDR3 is CASSFRGLRTGANVLTF. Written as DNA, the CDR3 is TGTGCCAGCAGCTTTAGGGGATTAAGGACTGGGGCCAACGTCCTGACTTTC.

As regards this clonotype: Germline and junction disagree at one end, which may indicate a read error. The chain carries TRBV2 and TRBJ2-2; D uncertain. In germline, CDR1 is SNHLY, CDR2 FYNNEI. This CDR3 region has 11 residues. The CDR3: CVSSATGELFF. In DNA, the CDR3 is TGTGTCAGCAGTGCAACCGGGGAGCTGTTTTTT.

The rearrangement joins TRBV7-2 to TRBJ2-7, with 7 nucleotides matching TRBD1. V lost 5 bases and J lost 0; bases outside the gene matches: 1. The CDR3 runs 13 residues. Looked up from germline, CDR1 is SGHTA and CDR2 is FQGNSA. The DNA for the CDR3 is TGTGCCAGCAGCCGACAGGGCTCCTACGAGCAGTACTTC. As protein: CASSRQGSYEQYF.

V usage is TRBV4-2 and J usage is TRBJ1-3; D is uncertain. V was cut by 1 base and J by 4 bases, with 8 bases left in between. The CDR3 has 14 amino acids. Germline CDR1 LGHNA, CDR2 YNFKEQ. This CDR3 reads CASSQGIGGNTIYF. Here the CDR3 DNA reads TGTGCCAGCAGCCAAGGGATCGGGGGAAACACCATATATTTT.

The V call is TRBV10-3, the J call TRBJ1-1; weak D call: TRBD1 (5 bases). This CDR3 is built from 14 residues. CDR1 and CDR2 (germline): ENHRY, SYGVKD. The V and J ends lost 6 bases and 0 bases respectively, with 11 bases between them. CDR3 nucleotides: TGTGCCATCAGGGGACGGACAATGAACACTGAAGCTTTCTTT. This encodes CAIRGRTMNTEAFF.

CDR3 DNA: TGCGCCAGCAGCCCCCCAACAGGATTCCAAGAGACCCAGTACTTC. Amino acid sequence: CASSPPTGFQETQYF. The J gene is TRBJ2-5, the V gene TRBV5-1; a possible D gene is TRBD1 (5 bases). This CDR3 contains 15 residues. The germline V gene has CDR1 SGHRS and CDR2 YFSETQ. The V and J ends lost 4 bases and 1 base respectively, with 14 bases between them.

The CDR3 DNA is TGCGCCAGCAGCCACGGTGGGGGGGAGCCTTCTAATGAAAAACTGTTTTTT. It specifies CASSHGGGEPSNEKLFF. The chain joins TRBV4-1 to TRBJ1-4; possibly TRBD1 for D (5 bases). The CDR3 consists of 17 residues. V gave up 3 bases and J gave up 3 bases, with 17 bases separating them. Looked up from germline, CDR1 is MGHRA and CDR2 is YSYEKL.

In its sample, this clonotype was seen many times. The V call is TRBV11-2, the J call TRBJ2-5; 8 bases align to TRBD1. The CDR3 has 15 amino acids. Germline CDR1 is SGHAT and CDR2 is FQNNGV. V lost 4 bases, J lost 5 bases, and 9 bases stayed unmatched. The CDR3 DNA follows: TGTGCCAGCAGCTGGGGACAGGCTGCGGGGGAGACCCAGTACTTC. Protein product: CASSWGQAAGETQYF.

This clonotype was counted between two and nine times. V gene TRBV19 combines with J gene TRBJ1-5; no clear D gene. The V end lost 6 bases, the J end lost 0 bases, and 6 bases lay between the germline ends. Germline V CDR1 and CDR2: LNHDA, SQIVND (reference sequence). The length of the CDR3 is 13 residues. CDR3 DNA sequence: TGTGCCAGTAGCCCATATAGCAATCAGCCCCAGCATTTT. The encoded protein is CASSPYSNQPQHF.

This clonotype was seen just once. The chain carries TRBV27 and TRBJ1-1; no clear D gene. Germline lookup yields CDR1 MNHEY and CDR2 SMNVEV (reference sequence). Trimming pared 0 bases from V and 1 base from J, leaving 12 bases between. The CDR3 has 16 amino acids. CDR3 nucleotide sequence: TGTGCCAGCAGTTTATCGGGTTCGTTGCGGAACACTGAAGCTTTCTTT. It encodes CASSLSGSLRNTEAFF.

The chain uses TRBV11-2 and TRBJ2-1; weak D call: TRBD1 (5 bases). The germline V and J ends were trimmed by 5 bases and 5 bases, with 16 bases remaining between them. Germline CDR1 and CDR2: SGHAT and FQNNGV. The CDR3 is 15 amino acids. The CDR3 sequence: CASSPRGAVDNEQFF. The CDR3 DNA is TGTGCCAGCAGCCCACGTGGGGCAGTCGACAATGAGCAGTTCTTC.

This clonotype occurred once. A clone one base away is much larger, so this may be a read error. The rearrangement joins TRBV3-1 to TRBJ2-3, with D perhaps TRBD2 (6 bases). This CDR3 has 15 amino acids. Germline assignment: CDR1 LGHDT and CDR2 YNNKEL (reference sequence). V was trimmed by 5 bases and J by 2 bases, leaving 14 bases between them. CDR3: CASSKVGGVTDTQYF. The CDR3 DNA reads TGTGCCAGCAGCAAAGTTGGCGGGGTCACAGATACGCAGTATTTT.

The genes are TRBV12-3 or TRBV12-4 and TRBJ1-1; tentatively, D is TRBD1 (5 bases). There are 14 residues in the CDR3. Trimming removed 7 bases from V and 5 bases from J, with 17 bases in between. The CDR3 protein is CASMPRPRETEAFF. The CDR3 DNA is TGTGCCAGCATGCCCCGACCCAGGGAGACTGAAGCTTTCTTT.

The CDR3, as DNA: TGTGCCAGCAGCTGGCCTCTAGCGGGGGGGCTAGACCAAGAGACCCAGTACTTC. Amino acid sequence: CASSWPLAGGLDQETQYF. The chain has TRBV11-2 and TRBJ2-5; 12 bases match TRBD2. The trim removed 4 bases at V and 0 bases at J, leaving 9 bases unmatched. Germline-derived CDR1 and CDR2 are SGHAT and FQNNGV. The CDR3 has 18 amino acids. The variable domain in full, with the rest retrieved from reference TRBV11-2 and TRBJ2-5, is EAGVAQSPRYKIIEKRQSVAFWCNPISGHATLYWYQQILGQGPKLLIQFQNNGVVDDSQLPKDRFSAERLKGVDSTLKIQPAKLEDSAVYLCASSWPLAGGLDQETQYFGPGTRLLVL.

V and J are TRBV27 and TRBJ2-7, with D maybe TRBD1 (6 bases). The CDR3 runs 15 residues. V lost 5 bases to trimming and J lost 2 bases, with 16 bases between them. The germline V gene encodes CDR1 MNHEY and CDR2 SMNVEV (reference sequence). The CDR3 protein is CASSLGGPGAYEQYF. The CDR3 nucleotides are TGTGCCAGCAGTCTAGGGGGTCCAGGCGCCTACGAGCAGTACTTC.

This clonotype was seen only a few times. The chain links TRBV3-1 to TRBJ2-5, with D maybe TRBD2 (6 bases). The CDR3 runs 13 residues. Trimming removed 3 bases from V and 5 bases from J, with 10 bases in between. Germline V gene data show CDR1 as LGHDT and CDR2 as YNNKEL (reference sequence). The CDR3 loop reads CASSQGGGETQYF. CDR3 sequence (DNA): TGTGCCAGCAGCCAGGGAGGCGGTGAGACCCAGTACTTC.

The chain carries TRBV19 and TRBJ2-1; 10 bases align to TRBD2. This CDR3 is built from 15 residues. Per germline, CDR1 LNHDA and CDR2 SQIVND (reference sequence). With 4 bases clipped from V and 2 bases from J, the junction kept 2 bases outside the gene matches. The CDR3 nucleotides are TGTGCCAGTAGTAGGGGACTAGCGACCTACAATGAGCAGTTCTTC. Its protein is CASSRGLATYNEQFF.

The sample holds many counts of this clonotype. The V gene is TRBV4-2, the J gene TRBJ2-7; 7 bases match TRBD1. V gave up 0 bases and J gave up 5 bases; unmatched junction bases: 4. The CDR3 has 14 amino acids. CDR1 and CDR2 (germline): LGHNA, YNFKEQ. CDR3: CASSQDNRGNEQYF. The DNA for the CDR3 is TGTGCCAGCAGCCAAGACAACAGGGGCAACGAGCAGTACTTC.

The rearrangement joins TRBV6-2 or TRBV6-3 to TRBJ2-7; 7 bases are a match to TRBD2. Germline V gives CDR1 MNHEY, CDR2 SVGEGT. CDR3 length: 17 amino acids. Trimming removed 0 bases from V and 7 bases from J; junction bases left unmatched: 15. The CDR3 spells CASSYSTFRVPAGEQYF. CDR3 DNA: TGTGCCAGCAGTTACTCCACCTTCAGAGTCCCAGCGGGGGAGCAGTACTTC.

In DNA, the CDR3 is TGTGCCAGCAGCCAGGTTCGATTTGAAAAACTGTTTTTT. As protein: CASSQVRFEKLFF. V is TRBV3-1 and J is TRBJ1-4, with unresolved D. The germline V gene encodes CDR1 LGHDT and CDR2 YNNKEL (reference sequence). This CDR3 contains 13 residues. Between the trimmed V and J ends, which lost 3 bases and 7 bases, there was a span of 9 bases.

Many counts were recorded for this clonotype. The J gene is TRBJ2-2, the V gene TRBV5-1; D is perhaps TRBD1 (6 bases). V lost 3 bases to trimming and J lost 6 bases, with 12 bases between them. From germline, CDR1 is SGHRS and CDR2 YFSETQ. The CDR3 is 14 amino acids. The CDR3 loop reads CASSSTGSPGELFF. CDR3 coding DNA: TGCGCCAGCAGCTCAACAGGGTCCCCCGGGGAGCTGTTTTTT.